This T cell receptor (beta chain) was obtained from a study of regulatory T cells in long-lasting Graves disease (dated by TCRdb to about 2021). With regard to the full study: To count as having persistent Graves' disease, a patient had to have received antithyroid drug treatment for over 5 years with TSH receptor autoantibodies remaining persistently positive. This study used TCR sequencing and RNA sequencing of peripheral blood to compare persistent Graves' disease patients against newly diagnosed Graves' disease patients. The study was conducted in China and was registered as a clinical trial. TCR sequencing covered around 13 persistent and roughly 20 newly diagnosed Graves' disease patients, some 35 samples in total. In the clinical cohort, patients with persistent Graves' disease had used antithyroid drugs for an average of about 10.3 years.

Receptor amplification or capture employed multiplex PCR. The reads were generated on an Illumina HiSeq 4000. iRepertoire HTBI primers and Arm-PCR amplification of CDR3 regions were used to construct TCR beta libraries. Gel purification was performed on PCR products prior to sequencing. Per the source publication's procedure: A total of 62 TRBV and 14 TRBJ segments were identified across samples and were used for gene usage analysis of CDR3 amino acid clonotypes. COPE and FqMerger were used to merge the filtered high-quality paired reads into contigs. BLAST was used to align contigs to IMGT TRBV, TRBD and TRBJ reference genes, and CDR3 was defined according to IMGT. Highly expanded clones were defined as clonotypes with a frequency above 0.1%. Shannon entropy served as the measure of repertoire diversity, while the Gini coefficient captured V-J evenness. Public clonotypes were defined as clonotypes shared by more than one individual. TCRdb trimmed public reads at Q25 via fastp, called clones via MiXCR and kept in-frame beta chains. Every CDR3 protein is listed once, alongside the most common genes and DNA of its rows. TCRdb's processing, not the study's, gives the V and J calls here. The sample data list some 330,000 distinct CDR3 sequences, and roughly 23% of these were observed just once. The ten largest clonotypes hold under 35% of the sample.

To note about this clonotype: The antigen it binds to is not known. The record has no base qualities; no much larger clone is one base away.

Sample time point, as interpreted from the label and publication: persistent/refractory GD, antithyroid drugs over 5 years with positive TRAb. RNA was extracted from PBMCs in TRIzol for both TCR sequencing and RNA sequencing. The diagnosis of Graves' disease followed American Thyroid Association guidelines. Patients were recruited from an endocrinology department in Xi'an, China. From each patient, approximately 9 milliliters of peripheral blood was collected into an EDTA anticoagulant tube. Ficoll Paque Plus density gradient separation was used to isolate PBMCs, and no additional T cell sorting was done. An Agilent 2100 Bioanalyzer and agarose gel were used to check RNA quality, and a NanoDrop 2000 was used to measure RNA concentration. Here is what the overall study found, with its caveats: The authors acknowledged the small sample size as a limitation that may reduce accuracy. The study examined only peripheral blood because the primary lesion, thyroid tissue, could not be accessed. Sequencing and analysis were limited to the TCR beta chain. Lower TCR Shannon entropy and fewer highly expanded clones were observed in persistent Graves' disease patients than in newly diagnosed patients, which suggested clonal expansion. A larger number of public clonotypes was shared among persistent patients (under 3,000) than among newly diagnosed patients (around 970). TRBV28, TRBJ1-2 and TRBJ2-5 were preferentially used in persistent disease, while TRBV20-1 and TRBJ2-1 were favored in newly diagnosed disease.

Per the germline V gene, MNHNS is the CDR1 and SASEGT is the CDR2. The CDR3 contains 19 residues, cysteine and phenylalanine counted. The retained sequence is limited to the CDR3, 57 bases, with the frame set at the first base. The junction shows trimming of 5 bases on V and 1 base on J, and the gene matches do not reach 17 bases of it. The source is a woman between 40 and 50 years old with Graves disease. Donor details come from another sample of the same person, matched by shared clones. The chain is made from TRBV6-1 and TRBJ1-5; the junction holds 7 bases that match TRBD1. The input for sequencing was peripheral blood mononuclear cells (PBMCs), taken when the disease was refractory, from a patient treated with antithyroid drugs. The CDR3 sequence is CASSPVSPLQGISNQPQHF. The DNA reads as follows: TGTGCCAGCAGTCCTGTTAGTCCGTTACAGGGGATCAGCAATCAGCCCCAGCATTTT.